This T cell receptor beta chain was observed in a study of PD-1 blockade in classical Hodgkin lymphoma. Overall study context: Patients in the cohort were put on intravenous nivolumab, 3 mg/kg every 2 weeks.

Study-level findings and limits: In newly diagnosed patients, baseline TCR diversity was reportedly below that of healthy donors. Complete responders matched newly diagnosed patients in baseline diversity.

Measured with immunoSEQ multiplex PCR; TCRdb has only the in-frame clones, and not every one. The sample has 110,000 or so clones, over 85% seen once. Time point indicated: cycle 4 day 1 (C4D1), after around six weeks of nivolumab. Each and every patient relapsed after autologous stem cell transplantation, and patients got differing brentuximab vedotin exposure. In the case of this clone: The antigen remains unidentified.

This CDR3 spans 15 amino acids. Germline V gene data show CDR1 as SEHNR and CDR2 as FQNEAQ (reference sequence). V lost 1 base and J lost 1, with 10 bases in between. Sequences were derived from peripheral blood mononuclear cells (PBMCs), sampled before the fourth cycle of nivolumab. The chain couples TRBV7-9 to TRBJ1-1; no reliable D call. The receptor was derived from a human donor with classical Hodgkin lymphoma. CDR3 in amino acids: CASSLVGSGNTEAFF. In DNA form, the CDR3 reads TGTGCCAGCAGCTTAGTAGGGTCCGGGAACACTGAAGCTTTCTTT.